This is a list of T cell receptor beta chains from one sample in a study of Ad26.COV2.S vaccination and SARS-CoV-2 variants. Generated by immunoSEQ multiplex PCR, the TCRdb table keeps only in-frame clones and is missing some. In the table there are about 390,000 clones, roughly nine tenths of which are singletons. Sequencing was performed on peripheral blood, taken in a trial of Ad26.COV2.S vaccine versus placebo. These receptors were collected from a person between 18 and 59 years old who received the Ad26.COV2.S COVID-19 vaccine or a placebo. Each CDR3 is given with its conserved first and last residue. Each record gives: J gene, V gene, D gene, clone size, CDR3 DNA, CDR3 protein. A D gene is named only where the DNA matches it firmly. Size tells how often a clone was seen (once, few, many) or the class of an expanded clone, and some rows leave it out.

TRBJ2-3 TRBV4-1 TRBD1 - TGCGCCAGCAGCCAACAGCCCGGGACAGGAACAGATCTTGGCACAGATACGCAGTATTTT CASSQQPGTGTDLGTDTQYF
TRBJ2-1 TRBV7-9 - - TGTGCCAGCAGCTTATCTTTGAGGGAGCAGTTCTTC CASSLSLREQFF
TRBJ2-5 TRBV11-2 - - TGTGCCAGCAGCGCCACTAGCTTGACCCAGTACTTC CASSATSLTQYF
TRBJ1-1 TRBV27 - - TGTGCCAGCCTCCAGGATGGACAGACAAACACTGAAGCTTTCTTT CASLQDGQTNTEAFF
TRBJ2-6 TRBV2 - - TGTGCCAGCAGCGTCACGATCTCTGGGGCCAACGTCCTGACTTTC CASSVTISGANVLTF
TRBJ2-1 TRBV18 - - TGTGCCAGCTCACCCCTAAATACCGATGAGCAGTTCTTC CASSPLNTDEQFF
TRBJ1-1 TRBV7-8 - - TGTGCCAGCAGCTTAGAGGGAGGCACTGAAGCTTTCTTT CASSLEGGTEAFF
TRBJ1-4 TRBV6-6 - - TGTGCCAGCGGCGGGGCTAGTGAAAAACTGTTTTTT CASGGASEKLFF
TRBJ2-1 TRBV27 TRBD1 - TGTGCCAGCAGTTTATGGGACAGGGGTTGGAGTGAGCAGTTCTTC CASSLWDRGWSEQFF
TRBJ1-1 TRBV19 TRBD1 - TGTGCCAGTAGTATAGACGCCACGGGACAGGTGGATTTCCTATCTGAAGCTTTCTTT CASSIDATGQVDFLSEAFF
TRBJ1-2 TRBV5-1 TRBD1 - TGCGCCAGCAGCCCGTTTCAGGGGGGGGATGGCTACACCTTC CASSPFQGGDGYTF
TRBJ1-5 TRBV6-5 TRBD1 - TGTGCCAGCGGGGACAGCATATTCAATCAGCCCCAGCATTTT CASGDSIFNQPQHF
TRBJ1-2 TRBV7-8 - - TGTGCCAGCAGCTTCGATGGAAATGGCTACACCTTC CASSFDGNGYTF
TRBJ1-4 TRBV10-2 - - TGCGCCAGCCGACCTCACAGGGACTATGCAACTAATGAAAAACTGTTTTTT CASRPHRDYATNEKLFF
TRBJ2-5 TRBV25-1 - - TGTGCCAGCAGTGAATATACTCGGGGGCGCGCTGGGGAGACCCAGTACTTC CASSEYTRGRAGETQYF
TRBJ1-1 TRBV7-9 - - TGTGCCAGCAGCTTACCATCCTCGGGAGGGACTGAAGCTTTCTTT CASSLPSSGGTEAFF
TRBJ2-5 TRBV7-9 TRBD2 once TGTGCCAGCAGCCCCCGGACTAGCGGCCCCTGGGAGACCCAGTACTTC CASSPRTSGPWETQYF
TRBJ2-3 TRBV18 - - TGTGCCAGCTCACCACAGGGGCCTAGCACAGATACGCAGTATTTT CASSPQGPSTDTQYF
TRBJ2-5 TRBV18 - - TGTGCCAGCTCACCGGCGGAGGAGACCCAGTACTTC CASSPAEETQYF
TRBJ1-2 TRBV6-5 - - TGTGCCAGCAGTCCCCGAGGGGCCGCTAACTATGGCTACACCTTC CASSPRGAANYGYTF
TRBJ2-5 TRBV13 TRBD2 - TGTGCCAGCAGCTCAAACGGACTAGCAGTGTGGGGAGAGACCCAGTACTTC CASSSNGLAVWGETQYF
TRBJ2-7 TRBV5-4 - - TGTGCCAGCAGCTTGTCTTTGGGCAGCACCTACGAGCAGTACTTC CASSLSLGSTYEQYF
TRBJ1-2 TRBV25-1 TRBD1 - TGTGCCAGCACCTCGCCGGGACAGGGAAATGGCTACACCTTC CASTSPGQGNGYTF